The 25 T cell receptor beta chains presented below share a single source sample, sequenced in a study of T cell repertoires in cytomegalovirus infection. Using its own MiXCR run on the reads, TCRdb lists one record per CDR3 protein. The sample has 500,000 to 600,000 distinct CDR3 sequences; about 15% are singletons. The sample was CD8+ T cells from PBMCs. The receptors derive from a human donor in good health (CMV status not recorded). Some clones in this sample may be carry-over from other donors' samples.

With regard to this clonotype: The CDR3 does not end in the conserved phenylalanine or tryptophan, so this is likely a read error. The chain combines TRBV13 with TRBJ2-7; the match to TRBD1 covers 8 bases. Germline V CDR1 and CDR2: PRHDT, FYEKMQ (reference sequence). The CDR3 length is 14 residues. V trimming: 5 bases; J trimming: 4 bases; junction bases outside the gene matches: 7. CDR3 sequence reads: CASSQGQGPYEQYL. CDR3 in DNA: TGTGCCAGCAGCCAAGGACAGGGACCATACGAGCAGTACTTA.

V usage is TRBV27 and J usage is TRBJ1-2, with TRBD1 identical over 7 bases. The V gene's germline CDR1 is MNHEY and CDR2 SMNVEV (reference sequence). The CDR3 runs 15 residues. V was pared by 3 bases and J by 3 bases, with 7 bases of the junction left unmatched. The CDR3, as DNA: TGTGCCAGCAGTTTCCGACAGGGAAAAGACTATGGCTACACCTTC. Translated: CASSFRQGKDYGYTF.

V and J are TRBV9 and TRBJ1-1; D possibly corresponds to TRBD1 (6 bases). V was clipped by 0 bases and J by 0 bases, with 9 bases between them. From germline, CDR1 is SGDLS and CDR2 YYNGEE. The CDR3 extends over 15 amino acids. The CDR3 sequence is CASSVEGDLNTEAFF. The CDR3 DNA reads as TGTGCCAGCAGCGTAGAGGGGGATTTGAACACTGAAGCTTTCTTT. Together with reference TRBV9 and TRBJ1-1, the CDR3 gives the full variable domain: DSGVTQTPKHLITATGQRVTLRCSPRSGDLSVYWYQQSLDQGLQFLIQYYNGEERAKGNILERFSAQQFPDLHSELNLSSLELGDSALYFCASSVEGDLNTEAFFGQGTRLTVV.

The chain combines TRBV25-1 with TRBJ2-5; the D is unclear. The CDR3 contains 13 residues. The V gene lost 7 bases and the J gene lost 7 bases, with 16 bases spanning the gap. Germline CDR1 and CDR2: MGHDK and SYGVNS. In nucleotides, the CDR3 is TGTGCCAGCAATTCCCAGGCCGACGGGACCCAGTACTTC. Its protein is CASNSQADGTQYF.

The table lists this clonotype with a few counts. The CDR3 reads CASSLEGVDYGYTF. CDR3 bases: TGCGCCAGCAGCTTGGAGGGAGTGGACTATGGCTACACCTTC. This chain joins TRBV5-1 and TRBJ1-2, with D uncertain. The CDR3 has 14 amino acids. CDR1 is SGHRS, CDR2 YFSETQ, per germline. V lost 0 bases, J lost 3 bases, and 9 bases lay in between.

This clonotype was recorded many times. The CDR3 nucleotides read TGTGCCAGCAGTTACGGGGTGGGTGAGCAGTTCTTC. Its protein is CASSYGVGEQFF. The rearrangement links TRBV6-5 to TRBJ2-1; no clear D. The V end lost 2 bases, the J end lost 9 bases, and 8 bases lay between the germline ends. Germline values: CDR1 MNHEY, CDR2 SVGAGI. The CDR3 contains 12 residues.

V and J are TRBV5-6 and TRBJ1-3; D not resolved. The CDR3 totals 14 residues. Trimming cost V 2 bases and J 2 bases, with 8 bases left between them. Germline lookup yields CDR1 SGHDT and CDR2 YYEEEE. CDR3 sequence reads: CASSFAVAGNTIYF. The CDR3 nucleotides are TGTGCCAGCAGCTTTGCCGTGGCTGGAAACACCATATATTTT.

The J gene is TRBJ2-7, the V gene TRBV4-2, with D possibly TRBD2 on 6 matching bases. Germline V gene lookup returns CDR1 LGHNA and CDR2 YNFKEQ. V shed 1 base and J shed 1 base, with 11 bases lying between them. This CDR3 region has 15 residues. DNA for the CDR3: TGTGCCAGCAGCCAAGTCTATAGCGGATCCTACGAGCAGTACTTC. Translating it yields CASSQVYSGSYEQYF.

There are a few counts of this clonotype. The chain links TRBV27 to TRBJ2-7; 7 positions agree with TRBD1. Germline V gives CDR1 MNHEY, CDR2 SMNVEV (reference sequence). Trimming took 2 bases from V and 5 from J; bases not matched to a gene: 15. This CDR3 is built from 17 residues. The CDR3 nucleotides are TGTGCCAGCAGTTTAAGGGGGCCCTCTTCCCTCGGCCACGAGCAGTACTTC. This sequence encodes CASSLRGPSSLGHEQYF.

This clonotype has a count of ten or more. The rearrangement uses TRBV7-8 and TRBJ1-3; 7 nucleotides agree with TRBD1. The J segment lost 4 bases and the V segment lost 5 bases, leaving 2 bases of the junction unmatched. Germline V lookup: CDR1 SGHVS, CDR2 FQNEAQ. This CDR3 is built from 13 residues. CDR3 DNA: TGTGCCAGCAGCCGACAGGGAGGAAACACCATATATTTT. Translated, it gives CASSRQGGNTIYF.

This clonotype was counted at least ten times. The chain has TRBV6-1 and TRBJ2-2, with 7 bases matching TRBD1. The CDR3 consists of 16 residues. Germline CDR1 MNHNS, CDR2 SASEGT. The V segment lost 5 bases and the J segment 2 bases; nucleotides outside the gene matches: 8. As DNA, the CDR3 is TGTGCCAGCAGTCCTACGACAGGGCCCAACACCGGGGAGCTGTTTTTT. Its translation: CASSPTTGPNTGELFF.

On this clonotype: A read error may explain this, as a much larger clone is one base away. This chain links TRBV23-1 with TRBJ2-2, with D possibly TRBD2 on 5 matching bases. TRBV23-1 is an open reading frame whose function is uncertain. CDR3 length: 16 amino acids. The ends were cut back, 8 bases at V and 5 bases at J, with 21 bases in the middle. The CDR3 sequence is CASPLRTSGLTGELFF. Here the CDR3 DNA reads TGCGCCAGCCCCCTGAGAACCAGCGGACTTACCGGGGAGCTGTTTTTT.

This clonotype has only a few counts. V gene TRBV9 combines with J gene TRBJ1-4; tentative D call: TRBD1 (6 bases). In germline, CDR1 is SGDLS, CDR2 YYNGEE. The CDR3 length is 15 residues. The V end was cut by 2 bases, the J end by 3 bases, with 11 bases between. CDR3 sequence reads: CASSVGGGANEKLFF. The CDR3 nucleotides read TGTGCCAGCAGCGTGGGAGGGGGAGCTAATGAAAAACTGTTTTTT. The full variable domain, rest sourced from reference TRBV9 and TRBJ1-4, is DSGVTQTPKHLITATGQRVTLRCSPRSGDLSVYWYQQSLDQGLQFLIQYYNGEERAKGNILERFSAQQFPDLHSELNLSSLELGDSALYFCASSVGGGANEKLFFGSGTQLSVL.

CDR3 in amino acids: CASSSSRDNSYEQYF. The CDR3 DNA reads as TGTGCCAGCAGCTCCTCCCGGGACAATTCCTACGAGCAGTACTTC. The V and J genes are TRBV7-6 and TRBJ2-7, with D possibly TRBD1 on 6 matching bases. Germline values: CDR1 SGHVS, CDR2 FNYEAQ. V gave up 4 bases and J gave up 1 base, with 14 bases separating them. There are 15 residues in the CDR3.

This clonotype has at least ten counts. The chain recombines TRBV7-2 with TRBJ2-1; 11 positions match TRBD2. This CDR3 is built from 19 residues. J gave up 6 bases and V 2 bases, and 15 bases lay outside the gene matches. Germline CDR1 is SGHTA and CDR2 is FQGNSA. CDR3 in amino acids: CASSLIWGTSGRRGNEQFF. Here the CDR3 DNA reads TGTGCCAGCAGCTTAATCTGGGGTACTAGCGGGAGAAGAGGCAATGAGCAGTTCTTC.

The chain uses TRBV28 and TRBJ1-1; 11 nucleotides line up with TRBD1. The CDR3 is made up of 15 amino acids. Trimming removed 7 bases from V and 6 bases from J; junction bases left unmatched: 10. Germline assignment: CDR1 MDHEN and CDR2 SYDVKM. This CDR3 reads CASIELGQGVSEAFF. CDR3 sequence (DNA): TGTGCCAGCATCGAACTGGGACAGGGGGTTTCTGAAGCTTTCTTT.

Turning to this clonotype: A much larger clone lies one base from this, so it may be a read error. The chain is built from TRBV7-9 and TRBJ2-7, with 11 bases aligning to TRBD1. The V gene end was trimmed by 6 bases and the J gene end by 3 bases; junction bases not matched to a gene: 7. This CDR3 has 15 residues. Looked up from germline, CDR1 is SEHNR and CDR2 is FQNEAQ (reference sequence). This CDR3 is CASRQDRGLHYEQYF. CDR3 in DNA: TGTGCCAGCAGACAGGACAGGGGGCTTCACTACGAGCAGTACTTC.

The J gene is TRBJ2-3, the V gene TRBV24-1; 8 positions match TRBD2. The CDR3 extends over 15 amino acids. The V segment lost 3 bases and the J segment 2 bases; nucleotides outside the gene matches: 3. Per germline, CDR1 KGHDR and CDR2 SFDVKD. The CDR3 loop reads CATSDLRGDTDTQYF. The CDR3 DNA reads TGTGCCACCAGTGATCTGCGGGGGGACACAGATACGCAGTATTTT.

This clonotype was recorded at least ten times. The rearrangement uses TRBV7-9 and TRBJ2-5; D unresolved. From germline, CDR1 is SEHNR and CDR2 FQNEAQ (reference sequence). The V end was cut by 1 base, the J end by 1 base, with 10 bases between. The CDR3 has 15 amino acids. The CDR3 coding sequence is TGTGCCAGCAGCTTAGGGCCGAAACTCCAAGAGACCCAGTACTTC. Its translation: CASSLGPKLQETQYF.

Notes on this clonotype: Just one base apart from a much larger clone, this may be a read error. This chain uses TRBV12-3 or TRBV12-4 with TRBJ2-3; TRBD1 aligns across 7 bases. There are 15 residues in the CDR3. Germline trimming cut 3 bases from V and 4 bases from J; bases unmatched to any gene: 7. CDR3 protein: CASSFTGVSADTQYF. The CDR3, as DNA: TGTGCCAGCAGTTTCACAGGGGTAAGCGCAGATACGCAGTATTTT.

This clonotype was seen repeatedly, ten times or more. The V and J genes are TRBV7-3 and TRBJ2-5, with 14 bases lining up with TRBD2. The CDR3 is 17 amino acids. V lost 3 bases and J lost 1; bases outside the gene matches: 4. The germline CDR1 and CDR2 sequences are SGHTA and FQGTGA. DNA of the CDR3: TGTGCCAGCAGCTTTGGACTAGCGGGGGGCCGCCAAGAGACCCAGTACTTC. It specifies CASSFGLAGGRQETQYF.

CDR3 bases: TGTGCCAGTAGTATCGGTAGGCGGGAGACCCAGTACTTC. Translating it yields CASSIGRRETQYF. V and J are TRBV19 and TRBJ2-5; no definite D call. The germline V and J ends were trimmed by 3 bases and 5 bases, with 10 bases remaining between them. Germline V lookup: CDR1 LNHDA, CDR2 SQIVND (reference sequence). The CDR3 length is 13 residues.

The CDR3 sequence: CASMSRGGNQPQHF. DNA of the CDR3: TGTGCCAGTATGTCCAGGGGTGGGAATCAGCCCCAGCATTTT. The rearrangement joins TRBV19 to TRBJ1-5, with D possibly TRBD1 on 6 matching bases. The CDR3 is made up of 14 amino acids. Trimming left V 7 bases short and J 4 bases short, with 14 bases between. In germline, CDR1 is LNHDA, CDR2 SQIVND (reference sequence).

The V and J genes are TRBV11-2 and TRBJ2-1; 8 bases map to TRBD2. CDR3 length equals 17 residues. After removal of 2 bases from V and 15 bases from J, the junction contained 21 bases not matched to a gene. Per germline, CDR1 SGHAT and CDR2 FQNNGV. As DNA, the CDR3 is TGTGCCAGCAGCTTATTCTGGGGACTAGACTCCTACAATGAGACGTTCTTC. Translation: CASSLFWGLDSYNETFF.

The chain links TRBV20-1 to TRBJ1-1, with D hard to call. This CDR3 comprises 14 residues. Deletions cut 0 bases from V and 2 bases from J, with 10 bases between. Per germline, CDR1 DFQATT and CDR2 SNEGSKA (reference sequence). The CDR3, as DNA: TGCAGTGCTAGAGATCAGGAGGGAAACACTGAAGCTTTCTTT. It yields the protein CSARDQEGNTEAFF.